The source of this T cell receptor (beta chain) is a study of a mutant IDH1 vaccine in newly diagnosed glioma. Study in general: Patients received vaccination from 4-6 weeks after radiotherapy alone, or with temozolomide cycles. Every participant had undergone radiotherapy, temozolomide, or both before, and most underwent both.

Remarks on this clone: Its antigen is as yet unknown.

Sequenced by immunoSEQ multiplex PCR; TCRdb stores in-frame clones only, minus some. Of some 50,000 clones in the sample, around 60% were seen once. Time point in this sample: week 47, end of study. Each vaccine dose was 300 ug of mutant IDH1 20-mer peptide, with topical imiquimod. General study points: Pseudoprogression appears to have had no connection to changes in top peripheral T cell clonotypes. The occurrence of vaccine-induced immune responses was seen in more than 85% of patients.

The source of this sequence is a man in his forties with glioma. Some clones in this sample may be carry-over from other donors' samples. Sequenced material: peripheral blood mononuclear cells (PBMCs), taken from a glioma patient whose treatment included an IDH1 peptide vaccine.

CDR3 in amino acids: CASSLSRTYEQYF. In DNA form, the CDR3 reads TGTGCCAGCAGCTTGAGTCGAACCTACGAGCAGTACTTC. The chain combines TRBV5-5 with TRBJ2-7; D unresolved. Germline V gives CDR1 SGHKS, CDR2 YYEKEE (reference sequence). This CDR3 has 13 amino acids. V lost 1 base to trimming and J lost 2 bases, with 7 bases between them.